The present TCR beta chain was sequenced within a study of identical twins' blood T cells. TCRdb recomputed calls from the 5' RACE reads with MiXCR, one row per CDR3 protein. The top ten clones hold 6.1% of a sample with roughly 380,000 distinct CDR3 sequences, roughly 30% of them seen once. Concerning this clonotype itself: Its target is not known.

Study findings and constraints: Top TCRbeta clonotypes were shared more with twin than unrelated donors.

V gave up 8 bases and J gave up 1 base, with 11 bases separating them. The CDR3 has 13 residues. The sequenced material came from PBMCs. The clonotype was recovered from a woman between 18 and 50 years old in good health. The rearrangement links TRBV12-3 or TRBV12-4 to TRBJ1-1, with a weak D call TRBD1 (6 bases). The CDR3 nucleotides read TGTGCCAGCTGTGGACAGTCGAACACTGAAGCTTTCTTT. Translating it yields CASCGQSNTEAFF.